Shown below are 17 T cell receptor beta chains from a single sample sequenced in a study of spatial heterogeneity in lung cancer. The sample's time point: sample taken at primary tumor resection. TCRdb itself ran the 5' RACE reads through MiXCR, one entry per CDR3 protein. This table holds 1,700 or so distinct CDR3 sequences, roughly 23% found once. The source was normal lung tissue next to the tumor, collected at surgery. The receptors come from a male donor with early-stage non-small cell lung cancer.

The chain has TRBV9 and TRBJ2-5; D not resolved. This CDR3 comprises 14 residues. Per the germline V gene, CDR1 is SGDLS and CDR2 is YYNGEE. Trimming stripped 0 bases from V and 5 bases from J, with 11 bases between. CDR3: CASSVVWKPETQYF. CDR3 in DNA: TGTGCCAGCAGCGTAGTATGGAAACCGGAGACCCAGTACTTC.

By sample fraction, this clonotype is large. The chain joins TRBV7-8 to TRBJ2-5; D assignment may be TRBD1 or TRBD2 (5 bases each). The CDR3 is 16 residues long. Looked up from germline, CDR1 is SGHVS and CDR2 is FQNEAQ. V gave up 1 base and J gave up 1 base, with 13 bases separating them. CDR3 protein: CASSLEGELTQETQYF. The CDR3 DNA reads as TGTGCCAGCAGCTTAGAAGGGGAGTTAACCCAAGAGACCCAGTACTTC.

Within the sample, this clonotype is medium-sized. V gene TRBV12-3 or TRBV12-4 combines with J gene TRBJ2-2, with no clear D. This CDR3 spans 12 amino acids. V lost 7 bases and J 7 bases, leaving 10 bases between the germline ends. The CDR3 DNA follows: TGTGCCAGCATATATCTAGGCGGGGAGCTGTTTTTT. This translates into CASIYLGGELFF.

By frequency in the sample, this clonotype is medium-sized. The chain couples TRBV6-6 to TRBJ1-3; the D is unclear. V was trimmed by 6 bases and J by 4 bases, leaving 10 bases between them. The CDR3 is made up of 13 amino acids. Germline CDR1 reads MNHNY; CDR2 reads SVGAGI (reference sequence). As DNA, the CDR3 is TGTGCCAGCAGCGCGTTGGAAGGAAACACCATATATTTT. This gives the protein CASSALEGNTIYF.

This clonotype is medium-sized. The chain joins TRBV23-1 to TRBJ2-5; unclear D gene. TRBV23-1 is annotated as an ORF whose role is uncertain. Between the trimmed V and J ends, which lost 3 bases and 7 bases, there was a span of 9 bases. The CDR3 is made up of 12 amino acids. CDR3 sequence (DNA): TGCGCCAGCAGTCAGGGTGAAGCGACCCAGTACTTC. Translated: CASSQGEATQYF.

This clonotype ranks as medium-sized (0.01 to 0.1%). V gene TRBV27 combines with J gene TRBJ2-5, with TRBD1 matching 8 bases. The CDR3 has 15 residues. Unmatched junction bases numbered 7, after V lost 5 bases and J lost 2 bases. Germline CDR1 MNHEY, CDR2 SMNVEV (reference sequence). The CDR3 bases are TGTGCCAGCAGTGCTAGCACAGGGGGACAAGAGACCCAGTACTTC. It is translated as CASSASTGGQETQYF.

Judged by abundance, this clonotype is medium-sized (0.01 to 0.1%). The chain employs TRBV5-1 and TRBJ2-5, with TRBD2 matching over 7 bases. Trimming removed 5 bases from V and 3 bases from J; junction bases left unmatched: 10. The CDR3 is 15 amino acids. Germline-derived CDR1 and CDR2 are SGHRS and YFSETQ. The CDR3 DNA reads as TGCGCCAGCAGTTATTCTAGCGGCGCAAAAGAGACCCAGTACTTC. Protein: CASSYSSGAKETQYF.

By share, this clonotype counts as medium-sized. J is TRBJ2-3 and V is TRBV11-2; 9 bases map to TRBD2. The CDR3 runs 15 residues. Germline V gives CDR1 SGHAT, CDR2 FQNNGV. The J segment lost 0 bases and the V segment lost 7 bases, leaving 5 bases of the junction unmatched. CDR3 loop: CASTKLAGSTDTQYF. The DNA of the CDR3 is TGTGCCAGCACCAAACTAGCGGGTAGCACAGATACGCAGTATTTT.

In its sample, this clonotype is large. V and J are TRBV6-1 and TRBJ1-5; D is unresolved. Germline values: CDR1 MNHNS, CDR2 SASEGT. The CDR3 extends over 17 amino acids. Trimming took 2 bases from V and 0 from J, leaving 14 bases between them. CDR3 protein: CASSETRVVYSNQPQHF. The CDR3 nucleotides read TGTGCCAGCAGTGAAACGAGGGTAGTATATAGCAATCAGCCCCAGCATTTT.

A single count supports this clonotype. The gene calls are TRBV7-2 and TRBJ2-3; D unresolved. From germline, CDR1 is SGHTA and CDR2 FQGNSA. V lost 0 bases to trimming and J lost 6 bases, with 13 bases between them. The CDR3 contains 15 residues. The CDR3 loop is CASSLARSWTDTQYF. The CDR3 bases are TGTGCCAGCAGCTTAGCGCGGTCTTGGACGGATACGCAGTATTTT.

The J gene is TRBJ2-3, the V gene TRBV24-1; D call uncertain. CDR3 length equals 13 residues. Per the germline V gene, CDR1 is KGHDR and CDR2 is SFDVKD. Deletions cut 3 bases from V and 5 bases from J, with 8 bases between. CDR3 loop: CATSDHIKDTQYF. The CDR3 nucleotides are TGTGCCACCAGTGATCACATAAAAGATACGCAGTATTTT.

This clonotype came up many times. The genes are TRBV5-6 and TRBJ1-1; no definite D call. Germline V gene sequence: CDR1 SGHDT, CDR2 YYEEEE. Trimming took off 4 bases at V and 0 bases at J, with 16 bases between the two ends. There are 16 residues in the CDR3. The CDR3 nucleotides read TGTGCCAGCAGCCTCGTAAAAGGGTACTTGAACACTGAAGCTTTCTTT. This codes for CASSLVKGYLNTEAFF. The variable domain in full, with the rest retrieved from reference TRBV5-6 and TRBJ1-1, is DAGVTQSPTHLIKTRGQQVTLRCSPKSGHDTVSWYQQALGQGPQFIFQYYEEEERQRGNFPDRFSGHQFPNYSSELNVNALLLGDSALYLCASSLVKGYLNTEAFFGQGTRLTVV.

This clonotype counts as medium-sized (0.01 to 0.1%). V and J are TRBV20-1 and TRBJ2-4; 7 bases fit TRBD1. V dropped 6 bases and J dropped 0; count of bases not matched to a gene: 5. This CDR3 comprises 14 residues. The V gene's germline CDR1 is DFQATT and CDR2 SNEGSKA (reference sequence). The CDR3 DNA reads as TGCAGTGCGGGTACAGGGGCAGCCAAAAACATTCAGTACTTC. This encodes CSAGTGAAKNIQYF.

This clonotype counts as medium-sized. The chain uses TRBV7-8 and TRBJ1-2, with D perhaps matching TRBD1 (5 bases). The V end was cut by 1 base, the J end by 4 bases, with 10 bases between. CDR3 length: 14 residues. Germline V CDR1 and CDR2: SGHVS, FQNEAQ. The CDR3 nucleotides read TGTGCCAGCAGCTTAGACCCAGGGACCTATGGCTACACCTTC. It specifies CASSLDPGTYGYTF.

Judged by abundance, this clonotype is large (0.1 to 1%). The J gene is TRBJ2-3, the V gene TRBV7-2, with TRBD2 matching over 10 bases. The CDR3 is made up of 16 amino acids. Germline lookup yields CDR1 SGHTA and CDR2 FQGNSA. With V trimmed by 4 bases and J by 8 bases, 12 bases remained unmatched. The CDR3 DNA is TGTGCCAGCAGCTCTAGCGGGGGAGCCCTCGTGGGTACGCAGTATTTT. Its translation is CASSSSGGALVGTQYF.

V gene TRBV5-4 combines with J gene TRBJ2-4; a weak D match, TRBD1 (6 bases). From germline, CDR1 is SGHNT and CDR2 YYREEE (reference sequence). The CDR3 runs to 15 residues. The germline V and J ends were trimmed by 4 bases and 0 bases, with 11 bases remaining between them. The CDR3 protein is CASSPDSLAKNIQYF. The CDR3 DNA follows: TGTGCCAGCAGCCCGGACAGCCTAGCCAAAAACATTCAGTACTTC.

V usage is TRBV28 and J usage is TRBJ2-7; D gene unclear. Germline CDR1 reads MDHEN; CDR2 reads SYDVKM. V was clipped by 4 bases and J by 5 bases, with 9 bases between them. The CDR3 covers 12 residues. In DNA form, the CDR3 reads TGTGCCAGCAGTTCCTTGACTCACGAGCAGTACTTC. Its protein is CASSSLTHEQYF.